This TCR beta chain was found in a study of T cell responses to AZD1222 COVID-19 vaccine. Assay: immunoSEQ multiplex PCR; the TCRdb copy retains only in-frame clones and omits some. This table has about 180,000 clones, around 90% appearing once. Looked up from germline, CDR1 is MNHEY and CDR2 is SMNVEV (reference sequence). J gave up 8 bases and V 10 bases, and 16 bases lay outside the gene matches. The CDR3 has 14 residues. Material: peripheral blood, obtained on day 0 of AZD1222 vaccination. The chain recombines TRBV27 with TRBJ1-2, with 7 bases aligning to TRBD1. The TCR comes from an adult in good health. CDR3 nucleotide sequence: TGTGCCACCAAGGCCTCCGGGACAGAAGAGGGCTACACCTTC. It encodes CATKASGTEEGYTF.